This T cell receptor beta chain is from a study of blood T cell repertoires in COVID-19. At the level of the study: Acute and convalescent COVID-19 specimens originated in the United States, Italy and Spain.

This clone was found once. In the authors' methods: By means of reference gene primer amplification, nucleated cell counts were estimated. Profiled with immunoSEQ multiplex PCR; TCRdb holds only in-frame clones, not every one. For V, J and clone size, that table is used; D and trimming come from the DNA. The data hold 120,000 to 150,000 clones, with about four fifths observed a single time. Germline V gene data show CDR1 as SEHNR and CDR2 as FQNEAQ (reference sequence). CDR3 length: 13 amino acids. This chain links TRBV7-9 with TRBJ2-1; 9 bases agree with TRBD2. Sequencing was done on a sample of peripheral blood. This clonotype was obtained from a human donor in a cohort sampled during active COVID-19. CDR3 nucleotides: TGTGCTACGACCGAGACTAGCGGCGTTTCCGAGTTCTTC. This codes for CATTETSGVSEFF. The full variable domain, rest sourced from reference TRBV7-9 and TRBJ2-1, is DTGVSQNPRHKITKRGQNVTFRCDPISEHNRLYWYRQTLGQGPEFLTYFQNEAQLEKSRLLSDRFSAERPKGSFSTLEIQRTEQGDSAMYLCATTETSGVSEFFGPGTRLTVL.